The next 14 T cell receptor beta chains were all read from a single sample in a study of beta chain features in type 1 diabetes. The study's findings and limits: Shortening of TCRB CDR3s, moderate but significant, appeared in all four CD4+ subsets of Type 1 diabetes patients.

Their antigens are not known. Every bit of the isolated RNA underwent reverse transcription, so sequencing read expressed TCRB transcripts. Measured with immunoSEQ multiplex PCR; TCRdb has only the in-frame clones, and not every one. The sample has some 170,000 clones, roughly 60% seen once. Sequencing was performed on naive CD4+ T cells from blood. Receptors originate from a man younger than 40 with type 1 diabetes.

This chain uses TRBV30 with TRBJ1-1; the D is unclear. Germline CDR1 and CDR2: GTSNPN and SVGIG (reference sequence). The CDR3 sequence is 11 residues long. The V gene lost 5 bases and the J gene lost 0 bases, with 4 bases spanning the gap. This CDR3 is CAWVLNTEAFF. In nucleotides, the CDR3 is TGTGCCTGGGTCTTGAACACTGAAGCTTTCTTT.

The genes are TRBV7-9 and TRBJ2-3; either TRBD1 or TRBD2 may supply D (5 bases each). The CDR3 totals 17 residues. The V gene's germline CDR1 is SEHNR and CDR2 FQNEAQ (reference sequence). The V and J ends lost 0 bases and 6 bases respectively, with 19 bases between them. CDR3 sequence: CASSLAWVRDGKDTQYF. In nucleotides, the CDR3 is TGTGCCAGCAGCTTAGCGTGGGTCAGGGACGGAAAGGATACGCAGTATTTT.

This clone has more than one count but fewer than ten. The rearrangement links TRBV5-1 to TRBJ2-4, with 7 bases matching TRBD1. This CDR3 is 14 amino acids long. Germline CDR1 SGHRS, CDR2 YFSETQ. After removal of 3 bases from V and 5 bases from J, the junction contained 5 bases not matched to a gene. CDR3 DNA: TGCGCCAGCAGCTCCGAGGACAGGCAAAACATTCAGTACTTC. This translates into CASSSEDRQNIQYF.

The genes are TRBV30 and TRBJ2-7, with 7 nucleotides matching TRBD2. The germline gives CDR1 GTSNPN, CDR2 SVGIG (reference sequence). The CDR3 has 12 amino acids. V gave up 0 bases and J gave up 10 bases; unmatched junction bases: 6. In nucleotides, the CDR3 is TGTGCCTGGAGTGTAGGGGACTACCGTCAGTACTTC. Its protein is CAWSVGDYRQYF.

This clone was seen more than once but under ten times. The rearrangement joins TRBV4-3 to TRBJ2-1; TRBD1 is a possible D gene (6 bases). The V end was cut by 1 base, the J end by 11 bases, with 12 bases between. Germline CDR1 LGHNA, CDR2 YSLEER. CDR3 length equals 13 residues. CDR3 region: CASSQVGDRKQFF. The CDR3 region has the DNA TGCGCCAGCAGCCAAGTTGGTGACAGGAAGCAGTTCTTC.

The chain couples TRBV25-1 to TRBJ1-1; D gene uncertain. Trimming left V 4 bases short and J 1 base short, with 4 bases between. The length of the CDR3 is 12 residues. Germline CDR1 reads MGHDK; CDR2 reads SYGVNS. CDR3 region: CASSAQNTEAFF. The CDR3 nucleotides read TGTGCCAGCAGTGCACAGAACACTGAAGCTTTCTTT.

This chain connects TRBV6-5 to TRBJ2-7; no clear D. V lost 6 bases, J lost 3 bases, and 18 bases lay in between. There are 15 residues in the CDR3. The germline CDR1 and CDR2 sequences are MNHEY and SVGAGI. DNA for the CDR3: TGTGCCAGCAGGCCCGGCTGGCAGGCGGACTACGAGCAGTACTTC. This translates into CASRPGWQADYEQYF.

CDR3 loop: CASRLAGNYEQYF. CDR3 nucleotides: TGCGCCAGCAGACTAGCGGGTAACTACGAGCAGTACTTC. This chain links TRBV10-2 with TRBJ2-7, with 9 nucleotides matching TRBD2. The CDR3 has 13 amino acids. The germline CDR1 and CDR2 sequences are WSHSY and SAAADI. Trimming at V came to 6 bases and at J to 3 bases, leaving 3 bases not matched to a gene.

The rearrangement links TRBV7-2 to TRBJ2-6; no firm D call. Germline loops: CDR1 SGHTA, CDR2 FQGNSA. V lost 5 bases, J lost 0 bases, and 8 bases lay in between. This CDR3 has 15 amino acids. DNA for the CDR3: TGTGCCAGCAGCCACGATCCCTCTGGGGCCAACGTCCTGACTTTC. Its protein is CASSHDPSGANVLTF.

The chain is built from TRBV30 and TRBJ2-5; D is undetermined. Germline V lookup: CDR1 GTSNPN, CDR2 SVGIG (reference sequence). Trimming left V 0 bases short and J 12 bases short, with 11 bases between. CDR3 length: 11 residues. The CDR3 here is CAWSVVNPKYF. Here the CDR3 DNA reads TGTGCCTGGAGTGTCGTAAACCCTAAGTACTTC. Full variable domain (outside the CDR3, taken from reference TRBV30 and TRBJ2-5): SQTIHQWPATLVQPVGSPLSLECTVEGTSNPNLYWYRQAAGRGLQLLFYSVGIGQISSEVPQNLSASRPQDRQFILSSKKLLLSDSGFYLCAWSVVNPKYFGPGTRLLVL.

The chain links TRBV10-3 to TRBJ2-1; the D gene is possibly TRBD2 (5 bases). The length of the CDR3 is 15 residues. Germline V gene lookup returns CDR1 ENHRY and CDR2 SYGVKD. V was shortened by 7 bases and J by 5 bases, with 18 bases between the two germline ends. The CDR3 loop is CAITKTSPLDNEQFF. The CDR3 nucleotides are TGTGCCATCACCAAAACTAGTCCCCTAGACAATGAGCAGTTCTTC.

The J gene is TRBJ1-4, the V gene TRBV23-1, with a tentative D call TRBD1 (6 bases). TRBV23-1 belongs to the ORF category, with a function that is uncertain. The CDR3 runs to 17 residues. The ends were cut back, 4 bases at V and 0 bases at J, with 15 bases in the middle. The chain's CDR3 is CASSPRQVEATNEKLFF. The CDR3 DNA is TGCGCCAGCAGTCCGCGACAGGTGGAAGCAACTAATGAAAAACTGTTTTTT.

The chain couples TRBV30 to TRBJ2-7; a weak D match, TRBD1 (6 bases). CDR3 length: 11 amino acids. V lost 5 bases, J lost 5 bases, and 10 bases lay in between. Germline V gene lookup returns CDR1 GTSNPN and CDR2 SVGIG (reference sequence). CDR3 residues: CAWSGADEQYF. CDR3 DNA sequence: TGTGCCTGGTCAGGGGCGGACGAGCAGTACTTC.

The V and J genes are TRBV11-2 and TRBJ2-3; D is uncertain. V gave up 3 bases and J gave up 1 base, with 8 bases separating them. This CDR3 is built from 14 residues. Germline CDR1 and CDR2: SGHAT and FQNNGV. CDR3 loop: CASSFTLGTDTQYF. The CDR3 nucleotides read TGTGCCAGCAGCTTCACATTGGGCACAGATACGCAGTATTTT.